The subject of this entry is one TCR beta chain. Antigen: not known. Expansion with viral peptide pools was applied to antigen-specific CD4+ T cells by the ViraFEST assay prior to sequencing. An approximately 10-day culture period preceded the isolation of CD4+ T cells. Confirmation by PCR established that the person had SARS-CoV-2 infection between March and December 2020. PBMC were cultured at approximately 2 million per well with roughly 10 IU/ml IL-2 and about 9.2 ug/ml peptides. The source of the sample is a study of vaccination effects on CD4 cells after COVID-19. Turning to the study itself: Participants completed two doses of the BNT162b2 or mRNA-1273 vaccine. Study results and caveats: Post-vaccine spike-reactive clones in convalescents were mainly new vaccine-induced clones.

Using immunoSEQ multiplex PCR, the repertoire was profiled, and TCRdb retains in-frame clones only, with some absent. Here the sample spans roughly 26,000 clones, about 84% being singletons. This CDR3 has 13 amino acids. In germline, CDR1 is KGHSH, CDR2 LQKENI. V was pared by 1 base and J by 6 bases, with 9 bases between. The clonotype originates from a human donor who had a prior SARS-CoV-2 infection. Sequencing used CD4+ T cells from PBMCs cultured with HCoV-NL63 spike peptides, obtained before COVID-19 vaccination. The genes are TRBV18 and TRBJ1-2; the D is unclear. CDR3 region: CASSPQPTDGYTF. CDR3 in DNA: TGTGCCAGCTCACCACAGCCGACGGATGGCTACACCTTC.